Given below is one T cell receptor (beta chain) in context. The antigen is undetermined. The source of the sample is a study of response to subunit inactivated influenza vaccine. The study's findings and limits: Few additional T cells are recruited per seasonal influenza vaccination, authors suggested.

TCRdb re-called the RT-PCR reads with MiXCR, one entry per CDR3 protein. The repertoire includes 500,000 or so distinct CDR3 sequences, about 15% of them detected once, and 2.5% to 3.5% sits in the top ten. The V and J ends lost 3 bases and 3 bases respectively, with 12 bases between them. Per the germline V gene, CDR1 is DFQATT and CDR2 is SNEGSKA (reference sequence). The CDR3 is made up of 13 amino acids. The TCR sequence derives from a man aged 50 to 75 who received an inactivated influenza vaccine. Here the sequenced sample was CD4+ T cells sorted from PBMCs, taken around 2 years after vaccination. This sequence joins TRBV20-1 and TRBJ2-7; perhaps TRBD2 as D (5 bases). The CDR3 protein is CSASPRANYEQYF. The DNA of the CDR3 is TGCAGTGCTAGCCCGCGGGCTAACTACGAGCAGTACTTC.